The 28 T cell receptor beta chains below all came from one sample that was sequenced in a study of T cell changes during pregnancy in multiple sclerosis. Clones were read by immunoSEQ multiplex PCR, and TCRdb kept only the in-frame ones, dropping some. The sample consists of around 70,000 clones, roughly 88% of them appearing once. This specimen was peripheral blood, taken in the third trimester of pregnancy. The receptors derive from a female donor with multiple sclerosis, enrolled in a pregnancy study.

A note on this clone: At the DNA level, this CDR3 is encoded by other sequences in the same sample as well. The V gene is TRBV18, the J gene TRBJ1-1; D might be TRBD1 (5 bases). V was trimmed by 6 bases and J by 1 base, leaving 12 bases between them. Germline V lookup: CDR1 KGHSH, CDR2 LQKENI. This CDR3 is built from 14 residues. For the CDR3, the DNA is TGTGCCAGCTCTCCAACAGGAAAGAACACTGAAGCTTTCTTT. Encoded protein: CASSPTGKNTEAFF.

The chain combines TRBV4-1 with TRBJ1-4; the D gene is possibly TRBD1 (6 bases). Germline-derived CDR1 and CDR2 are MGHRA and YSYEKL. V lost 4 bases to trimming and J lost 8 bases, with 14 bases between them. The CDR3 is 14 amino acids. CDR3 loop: CASSLNREKEKLFF. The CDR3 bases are TGCGCCAGCAGCCTAAACAGGGAGAAGGAAAAACTGTTTTTT.

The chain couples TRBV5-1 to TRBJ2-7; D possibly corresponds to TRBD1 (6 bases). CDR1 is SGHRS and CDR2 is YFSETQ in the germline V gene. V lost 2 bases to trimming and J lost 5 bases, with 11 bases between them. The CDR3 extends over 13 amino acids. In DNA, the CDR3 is TGCGCCAGCAGCTTACCCAGGGGCAACGAGCAGTACTTC. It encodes CASSLPRGNEQYF. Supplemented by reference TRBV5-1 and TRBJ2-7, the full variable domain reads KAGVTQTPRYLIKTRGQQVTLSCSPISGHRSVSWYQQTPGQGLQFLFEYFSETQRNKGNFPGRFSGRQFSNSRSEMNVSTLELGDSALYLCASSLPRGNEQYFGPGTRLTVT.

The CDR3 loop is CASSLGAWAASYEQYF. The CDR3 region has the DNA TGTGCCAGCAGCCTGGGAGCCTGGGCCGCCTCCTACGAGCAGTACTTC. V is TRBV5-6 and J is TRBJ2-7, with D maybe TRBD2 (5 bases). The CDR3 is made up of 16 amino acids. Germline V gene data show CDR1 as SGHDT and CDR2 as YYEEEE. The ends were cut back, 4 bases at V and 0 bases at J, with 17 bases in the middle.

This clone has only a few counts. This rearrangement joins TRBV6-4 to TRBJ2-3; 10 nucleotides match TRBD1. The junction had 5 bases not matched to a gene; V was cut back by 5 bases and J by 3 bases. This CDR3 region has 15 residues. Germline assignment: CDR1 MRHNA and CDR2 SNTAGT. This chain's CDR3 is CASSSGTGETDTQYF. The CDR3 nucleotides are TGTGCCAGCAGTTCCGGGACAGGGGAAACAGATACGCAGTATTTT.

The CDR3 DNA sequence: TGCGCCAGCAGCCACGGACAGCCAAATACGCAGTATTTT. Its translation is CASSHGQPNTQYF. The chain couples TRBV4-1 to TRBJ2-3; D may be TRBD1 (6 bases). The CDR3 is 13 residues long. Germline V gene data show CDR1 as MGHRA and CDR2 as YSYEKL. Trimming removed 3 bases from V and 7 bases from J, with 11 bases in between.

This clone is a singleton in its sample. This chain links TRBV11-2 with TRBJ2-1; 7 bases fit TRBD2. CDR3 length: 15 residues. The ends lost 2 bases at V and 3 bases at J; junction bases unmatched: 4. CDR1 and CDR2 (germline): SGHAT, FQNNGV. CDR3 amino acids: CASSLSPGGYNEQFF. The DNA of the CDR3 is TGTGCCAGCAGCTTATCTCCGGGGGGCTACAATGAGCAGTTCTTC.

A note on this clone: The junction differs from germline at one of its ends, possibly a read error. In DNA form, the CDR3 reads TGTGCTAGCAGCTTCGAACCGGGACAGGGGAACCCCTTGAACACCGGGGAGCTGTTTTTT. Protein product: CASSFEPGQGNPLNTGELFF. The rearrangement uses TRBV7-7 and TRBJ2-2, with 10 bases aligning to TRBD1. The CDR3 is made up of 20 amino acids. The germline V gene has CDR1 SSHAT and CDR2 FNYEAQ (reference sequence).

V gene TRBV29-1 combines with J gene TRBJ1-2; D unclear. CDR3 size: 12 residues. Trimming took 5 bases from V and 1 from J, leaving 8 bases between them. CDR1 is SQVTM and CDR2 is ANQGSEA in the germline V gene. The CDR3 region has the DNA TGCAGCGTTTATGGGAGTAACTATGGCTACACCTTC. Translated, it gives CSVYGSNYGYTF.

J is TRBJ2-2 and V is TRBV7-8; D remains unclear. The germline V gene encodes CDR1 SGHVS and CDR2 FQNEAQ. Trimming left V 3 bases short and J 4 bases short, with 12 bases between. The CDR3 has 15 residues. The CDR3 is CASSLLRSTTGELFF. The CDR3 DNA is TGTGCCAGCAGCTTGCTCCGCAGTACCACCGGGGAGCTGTTTTTT.

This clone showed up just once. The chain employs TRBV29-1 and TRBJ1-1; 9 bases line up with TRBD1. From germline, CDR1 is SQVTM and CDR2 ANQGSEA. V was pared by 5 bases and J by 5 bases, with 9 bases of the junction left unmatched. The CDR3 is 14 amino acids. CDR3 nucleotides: TGCAGCGTTTCGTCGGACAGGGGTGGGACTGAAGCTTTCTTT. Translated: CSVSSDRGGTEAFF. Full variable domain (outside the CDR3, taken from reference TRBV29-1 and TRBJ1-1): SAVISQKPSRDICQRGTSLTIQCQVDSQVTMMFWYRQQPGQSLTLIATANQGSEATYESGFVIDKFPISRPNLTFSTLTVSNMSPEDSSIYLCSVSSDRGGTEAFFGQGTRLTVV.

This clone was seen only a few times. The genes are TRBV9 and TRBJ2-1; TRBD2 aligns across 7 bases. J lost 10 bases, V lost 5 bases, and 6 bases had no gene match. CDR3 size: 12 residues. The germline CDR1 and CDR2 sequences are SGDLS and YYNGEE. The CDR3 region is CASSPSGVEQFF. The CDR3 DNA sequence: TGTGCCAGCAGTCCAAGCGGGGTCGAGCAGTTCTTC. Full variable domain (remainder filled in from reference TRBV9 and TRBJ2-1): DSGVTQTPKHLITATGQRVTLRCSPRSGDLSVYWYQQSLDQGLQFLIQYYNGEERAKGNILERFSAQQFPDLHSELNLSSLELGDSALYFCASSPSGVEQFFGPGTRLTVL.

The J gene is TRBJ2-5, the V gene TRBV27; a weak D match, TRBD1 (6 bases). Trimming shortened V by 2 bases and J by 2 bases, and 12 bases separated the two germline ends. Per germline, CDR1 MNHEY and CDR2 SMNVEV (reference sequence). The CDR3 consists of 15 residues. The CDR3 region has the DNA TGTGCCAGCAGTTTACTCAGGGACAAACAAGAGACCCAGTACTTC. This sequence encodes CASSLLRDKQETQYF.

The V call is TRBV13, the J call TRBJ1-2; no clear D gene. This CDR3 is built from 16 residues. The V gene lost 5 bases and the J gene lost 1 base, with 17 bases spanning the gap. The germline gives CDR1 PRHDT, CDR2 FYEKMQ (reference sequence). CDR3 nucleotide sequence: TGTGCCAGCAGCCCTAGCGTAGGACGGGTTAACTATGGCTACACCTTC. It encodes CASSPSVGRVNYGYTF.

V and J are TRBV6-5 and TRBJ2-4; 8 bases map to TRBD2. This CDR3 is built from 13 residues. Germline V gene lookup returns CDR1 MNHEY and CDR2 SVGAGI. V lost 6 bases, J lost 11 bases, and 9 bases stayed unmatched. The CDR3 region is CASSSNRGGFQYF. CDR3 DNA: TGTGCCAGCAGCTCTAATCGGGGGGGTTTTCAGTACTTC.

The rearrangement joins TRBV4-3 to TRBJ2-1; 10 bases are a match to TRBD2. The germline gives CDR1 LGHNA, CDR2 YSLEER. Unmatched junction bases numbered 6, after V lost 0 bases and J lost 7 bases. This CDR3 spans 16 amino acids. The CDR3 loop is CASSQEGAGGANEQFF. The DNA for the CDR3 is TGCGCCAGCAGCCAAGAGGGAGCGGGGGGGGCGAATGAGCAGTTCTTC.

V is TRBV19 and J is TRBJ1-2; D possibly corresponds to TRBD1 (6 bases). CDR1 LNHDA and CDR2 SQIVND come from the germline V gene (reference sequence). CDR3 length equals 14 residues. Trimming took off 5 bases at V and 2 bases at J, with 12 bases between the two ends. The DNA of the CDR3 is TGTGCCAGTAGTCAGAGCAGGGGAAACTATGGCTACACCTTC. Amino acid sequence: CASSQSRGNYGYTF.

The CDR3 region is CASSALGHTQYF. In nucleotides, the CDR3 is TGCGCCAGCAGCGCCTTGGGGCATACGCAGTATTTT. This chain uses TRBV5-1 with TRBJ2-3; tentatively, D is TRBD1 (5 bases). The germline V gene has CDR1 SGHRS and CDR2 YFSETQ. This CDR3 is 12 amino acids long. V lost 4 bases and J 7 bases, leaving 10 bases between the germline ends.

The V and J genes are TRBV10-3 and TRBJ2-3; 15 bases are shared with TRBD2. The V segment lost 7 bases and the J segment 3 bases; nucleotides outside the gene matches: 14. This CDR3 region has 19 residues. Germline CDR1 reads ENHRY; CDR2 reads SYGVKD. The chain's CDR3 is CAITKGLAGGSPSTDTQYF. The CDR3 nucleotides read TGTGCCATCACTAAGGGACTAGCGGGGGGCTCCCCTTCAACAGATACGCAGTATTTT.

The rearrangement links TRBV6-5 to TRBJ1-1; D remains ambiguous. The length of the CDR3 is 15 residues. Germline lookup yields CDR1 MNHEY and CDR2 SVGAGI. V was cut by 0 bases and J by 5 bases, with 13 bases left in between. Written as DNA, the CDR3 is TGTGCCAGCAGTTACTCCCCGGTCCCTACGACTGAAGCTTTCTTT. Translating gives CASSYSPVPTTEAFF.

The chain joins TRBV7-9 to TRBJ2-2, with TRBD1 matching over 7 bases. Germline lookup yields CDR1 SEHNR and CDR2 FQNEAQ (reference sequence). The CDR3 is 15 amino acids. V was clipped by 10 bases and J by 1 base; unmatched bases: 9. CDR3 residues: CATPLGDRNTGELFF. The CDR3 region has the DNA TGTGCCACTCCCCTGGGGGACAGGAACACCGGGGAGCTGTTTTTT.

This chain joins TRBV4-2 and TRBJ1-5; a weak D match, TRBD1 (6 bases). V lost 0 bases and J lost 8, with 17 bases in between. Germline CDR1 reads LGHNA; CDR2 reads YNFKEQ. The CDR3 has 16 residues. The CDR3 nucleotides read TGTGCCAGCAGCCAAGACGATCGGACAGCCGCGGAGCCCCAGCATTTT. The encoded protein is CASSQDDRTAAEPQHF.

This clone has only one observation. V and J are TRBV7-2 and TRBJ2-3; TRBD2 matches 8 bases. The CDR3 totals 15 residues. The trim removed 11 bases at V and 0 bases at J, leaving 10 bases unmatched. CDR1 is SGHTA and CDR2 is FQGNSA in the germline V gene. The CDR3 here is CAGRGGGPSTDTQYF. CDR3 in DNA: TGTGCCGGAAGGGGCGGGGGGCCTAGCACAGATACGCAGTATTTT.

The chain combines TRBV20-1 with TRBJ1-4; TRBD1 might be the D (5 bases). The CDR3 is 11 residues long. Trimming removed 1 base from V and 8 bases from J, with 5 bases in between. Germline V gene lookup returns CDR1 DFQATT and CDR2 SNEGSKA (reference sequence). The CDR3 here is CSARGGEKLFF. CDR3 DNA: TGCAGTGCTAGAGGGGGCGAAAAACTGTTTTTT.

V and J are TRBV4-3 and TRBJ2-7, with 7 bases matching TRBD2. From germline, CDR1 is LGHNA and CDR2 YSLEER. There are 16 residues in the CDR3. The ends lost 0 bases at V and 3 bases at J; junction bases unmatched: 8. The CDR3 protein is CASSQEGWGGDYEQYF. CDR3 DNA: TGCGCCAGCAGCCAAGAGGGTTGGGGGGGGGACTACGAGCAGTACTTC.

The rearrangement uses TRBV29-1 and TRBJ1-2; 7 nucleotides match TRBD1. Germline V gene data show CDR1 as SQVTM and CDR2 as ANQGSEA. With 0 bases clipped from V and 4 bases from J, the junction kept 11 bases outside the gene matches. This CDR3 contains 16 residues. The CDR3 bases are TGCAGCGTTGAAGATATTTCACCGGGACAGCGCTATGGCTACACCTTC. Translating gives CSVEDISPGQRYGYTF.

CDR3 protein: CASGGSGAYEQYF. The CDR3 coding sequence is TGTGCCAGCGGGGGTTCAGGGGCCTACGAGCAGTACTTC. This chain links TRBV6-5 with TRBJ2-7; weak D call: TRBD1 (6 bases). V lost 8 bases, J lost 2 bases, and 13 bases lay in between. Germline CDR1 MNHEY, CDR2 SVGAGI. The CDR3 spans 13 residues.

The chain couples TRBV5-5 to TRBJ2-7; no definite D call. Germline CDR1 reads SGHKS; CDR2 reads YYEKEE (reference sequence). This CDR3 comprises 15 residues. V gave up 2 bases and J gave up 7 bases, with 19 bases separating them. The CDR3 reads CASSFLPPSPREQYF. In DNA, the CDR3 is TGTGCCAGCAGCTTCCTCCCACCAAGTCCTCGGGAGCAGTACTTC.